The sequence of this T cell receptor (beta chain) was determined in a study of cytomegalovirus exposure and HLA in healthy donors. Study findings and constraints: Researchers catalogued 164 TCR beta chains as cytomegalovirus-associated. Sequencing depth across donors, presence/absence analyses assumed, was roughly uniform.

This clone has more than one count but fewer than ten. Its antigen remains unidentified. Primers: 60 Vbeta forward and 13 Jbeta reverse. The protocol was immunoSEQ multiplex PCR, while the TCRdb copy is restricted to in-frame clones and leaves out a portion. Seen here are 75,000 to 100,000 clones, approximately 76% observed once, and the top ten hold roughly 19%. The CDR3 loop spans 12 amino acids. Trimming took off 2 bases at V and 7 bases at J, with 9 bases between the two ends. Germline CDR1 SGHNT, CDR2 YYREEE (reference sequence). Sample: PBMCs. The clonotype comes from a woman aged 55-69 years in good health and CMV-seropositive. The chain is built from TRBV5-4 and TRBJ1-1, with D possibly matching TRBD1 (5 bases). DNA of the CDR3: TGTGCCAGCAGCTTCGGCAGGGATGAAGCTTTCTTT. This codes for CASSFGRDEAFF.